The clone carrying this TCR beta chain was detected only a few times. No antigen is known for it. The germline CDR1 and CDR2 sequences are MNHNS and SASEGT. V trimming: 6 bases; J trimming: 0 bases; junction bases outside the gene matches: 4. The CDR3 sequence is 15 residues long. This entry is derived from a study of T-cell reconstitution after alpha-beta-depleted transplantation in children. Unique molecular identifiers were incorporated during preparation of the TCRbeta library. TCRdb ran MiXCR on the PCR reads and lists one entry per CDR3 protein. The table lists 550,000 to 800,000 distinct CDR3 sequences, less than 15% of them singletons. Broader study findings: Where alpha-beta T cells came from about two months after transplant was reportedly several hundred expanded graft clones. A year post-transplant, T-cell counts and diversity derived mostly from newly produced T cells. From surviving recipient T cells and thymic progenitors came the high day-60 TCRbeta diversity observed in some patients.

This material consisted of PBMCs, taken before TCRalphabeta/CD19-depleted stem cell transplant. The TCR sequence derives from a girl aged 2-10 years with congenital amegakaryocytic thrombocytopenia, due to receive a stem cell transplant. V and J are TRBV6-1 and TRBJ2-1; 8 positions agree with TRBD1. The CDR3 sequence is CASSWDRRSYNEQFF. The DNA of the CDR3 is TGTGCCAGCAGCTGGGACAGGCGCTCCTACAATGAGCAGTTCTTC.